This note documents a single TCR beta chain sequence. Its antigen is currently unknown. A read error may produce the germline difference seen at one junction end. The record originates from a study of CD8 T cells in ankylosing spondylitis. Regarding the study as a whole: The study identified a TCR beta motif of several highly homologous variants that appeared characteristic of ankylosing spondylitis blood. Reported data indicate significant enrichment of disease-linked clones within matched ankylosing spondylitis synovial fluid.

For TCR beta, libraries came from quantitative 5'-RACE with molecular barcodes. TCRdb reprocessed the 5' RACE reads via MiXCR and lists one record per CDR3 protein. Of more than 600,000 distinct CDR3 sequences in the sample, over 15% are singletons; the top ten hold around 19%. The specimen sequenced was blood, either unsorted or a sorted T cell fraction (not recorded which). This receptor was identified in a male donor with ankylosing spondylitis.

The CDR3 DNA is TGCGCCAGCAGCCACGATCCTGAAGAGACCAAGTACTTC. This gives the protein CASSHDPEETKYF. The chain uses TRBV4-1 and TRBJ2-5; D gene unclear. Germline V gene sequence: CDR1 MGHRA, CDR2 YSYEKL. The CDR3 sequence is 13 residues long.